Below, 30 T cell receptor beta chains from the same sample are listed, as sequenced in a study of STAT5B mutations in CD4+ large granular lymphocyte leukemia. Sequenced by immunoSEQ multiplex PCR; TCRdb stores in-frame clones only, minus some. The sample lists approximately 40,000 clones; about 81% were seen once. The specimen sequenced was CD4+ T cells from blood buffy coats. Every receptor here comes from a human donor in good health.

This sequence joins TRBV5-4 and TRBJ2-4, with D possibly being TRBD1 (5 bases). This CDR3 has 15 amino acids. Looked up from germline, CDR1 is SGHNT and CDR2 is YYREEE (reference sequence). V lost 2 bases and J lost 6, with 15 bases in between. CDR3 nucleotides: TGTGCCAGCAGCTTTAGCAGGGCGTACCCAAACATTCAGTACTTC. This translates into CASSFSRAYPNIQYF. Together with reference TRBV5-4 and TRBJ2-4, the CDR3 gives the full variable domain: ETGVTQSPTHLIKTRGQQVTLRCSSQSGHNTVSWYQQALGQGPQFIFQYYREEENGRGNFPPRFSGLQFPNYSSELNVNALELDDSALYLCASSFSRAYPNIQYFGAGTRLSVL.

The V and J genes are TRBV19 and TRBJ1-4; D is uncertain. This CDR3 is built from 16 residues. The germline gives CDR1 LNHDA, CDR2 SQIVND (reference sequence). V was shortened by 3 bases and J by 0 bases, with 11 bases between the two germline ends. The CDR3 is CASSIPGSATNEKLFF. The DNA for the CDR3 is TGTGCCAGTAGTATCCCGGGAAGCGCAACTAATGAAAAACTGTTTTTT.

This clone has only a few counts. Relative to the germline gene, one junction end is altered; a read error may explain this. This chain links TRBV6-6 with TRBJ1-1; tentatively, D is TRBD1 (5 bases). Germline CDR1 is MNHNY and CDR2 is SVGAGI (reference sequence). The CDR3 covers 13 residues. CDR3 coding DNA: TGTGCCAGCAGCTACTCTGACAGCAATGAAGCTTTCTTT. Its protein product is CASSYSDSNEAFF.

The V gene is TRBV6-5, the J gene TRBJ2-7; 7 bases match TRBD1. Germline V gives CDR1 MNHEY, CDR2 SVGAGI. J was trimmed by 5 bases and V by 9 bases; bases with no gene match: 10. CDR3 length: 13 amino acids. The CDR3 sequence is CASNTGENHEQYF. The CDR3 region has the DNA TGTGCCAGTAATACAGGGGAGAACCACGAGCAGTACTTC.

Here the CDR3 reads CASSLVVTSYNEQFF. In DNA, the CDR3 is TGTGCCAGCAGCTTAGTAGTGACTAGTTACAATGAGCAGTTCTTC. The chain uses TRBV7-2 and TRBJ2-1, with D maybe TRBD2 (6 bases). The CDR3 runs to 15 residues. From germline, CDR1 is SGHTA and CDR2 FQGNSA. V lost 1 base and J lost 4, with 11 bases in between.

This chain links TRBV30 with TRBJ1-2; the D gene is possibly TRBD1 (6 bases). The CDR3 has 16 residues. The germline gives CDR1 GTSNPN, CDR2 SVGIG (reference sequence). The germline V and J ends were trimmed by 0 bases and 0 bases, with 14 bases remaining between them. CDR3 bases: TGTGCCTGGAGTGTACCCAGGACAGACTCTAACTATGGCTACACCTTC. Amino acid sequence: CAWSVPRTDSNYGYTF.

The genes are TRBV14 and TRBJ2-7; 8 positions match TRBD1. The CDR3 loop spans 15 amino acids. V was clipped by 11 bases and J by 4 bases; unmatched bases: 16. Germline values: CDR1 SGHDN, CDR2 FVKESK. The DNA of the CDR3 is TGTGCCCCAGGGGGCTACAGTGTACTCGATTACGAGCAGTACTTC. This translates into CAPGGYSVLDYEQYF.

The chain combines TRBV9 with TRBJ1-3; tentative D call: TRBD1 (6 bases). This CDR3 has 15 amino acids. CDR1 is SGDLS, CDR2 YYNGEE, per germline. Between the trimmed V and J ends, which lost 4 bases and 0 bases, there was a span of 11 bases. CDR3 DNA: TGTGCCAGCAGCAGCACAGGGTACTCTGGAAACACCATATATTTT. It codes for CASSSTGYSGNTIYF. Full variable domain (remainder filled in from reference TRBV9 and TRBJ1-3): DSGVTQTPKHLITATGQRVTLRCSPRSGDLSVYWYQQSLDQGLQFLIQYYNGEERAKGNILERFSAQQFPDLHSELNLSSLELGDSALYFCASSSTGYSGNTIYFGEGSWLTVV.

This chain joins TRBV6-5 and TRBJ1-3; TRBD1 matches 7 bases. Germline V lookup: CDR1 MNHEY, CDR2 SVGAGI. CDR3 size: 13 residues. The trim removed 6 bases at V and 2 bases at J, leaving 1 base unmatched. In DNA, the CDR3 is TGTGCCAGCAGGGGGACAGCTGGAAACACCATATATTTT. Protein product: CASRGTAGNTIYF.

Here the CDR3 DNA reads TGTGCCACGACAGCTAACTATGGCTACACCTTC. Protein product: CATTANYGYTF. V usage is TRBV19 and J usage is TRBJ1-2; D might be TRBD1 (5 bases). CDR1 is LNHDA and CDR2 is SQIVND in the germline V gene (reference sequence). The CDR3 is 11 residues long. Trimming stripped 10 bases from V and 0 bases from J, with 6 bases between. Using reference TRBV19 and TRBJ1-2 for the parts outside the CDR3, the full variable domain is DGGITQSPKYLFRKEGQNVTLSCEQNLNHDAMYWYRQDPGQGLRLIYYSQIVNDFQKGDIAEGYSVSREKKESFPLTVTSAQKNPTAFYLCATTANYGYTFGSGTRLTVV.

This clone appeared a single time. Other DNA sequences in the same sample also yield this CDR3. V gene TRBV6-5 combines with J gene TRBJ2-5; no clear D gene. Gene TRBJ2-7 matches the end of the DNA better, so the J call may be wrong. Germline V gives CDR1 MNHEY, CDR2 SVGAGI. CDR3 length equals 14 residues. CDR3 protein: CASSYGSMGYEQYF. In DNA, the CDR3 is TGTGCCAGCAGTTACGGATCAATGGGCTACGAGCAGTACTTC.

V usage is TRBV18 and J usage is TRBJ2-7, with D possibly TRBD1 on 5 matching bases. This CDR3 comprises 14 residues. V gave up 6 bases and J gave up 5 bases, with 17 bases separating them. Germline V gene sequence: CDR1 KGHSH, CDR2 LQKENI. In DNA, the CDR3 is TGTGCCAGCTCCCCTGGCACAGGTGGCGACGAGCAGTACTTC. Its translation: CASSPGTGGDEQYF.

CDR3 protein: CASSITGAAFF. CDR3 DNA: TGTGCCAGCAGCATTACGGGGGCAGCTTTCTTT. V usage is TRBV28 and J usage is TRBJ1-1, with D possibly matching TRBD1 (6 bases). Per the germline V gene, CDR1 is MDHEN and CDR2 is SYDVKM. V was clipped by 6 bases and J by 10 bases, with 12 bases between them. CDR3 length equals 11 residues.

Here the CDR3 DNA reads TGCAGTGCGCACACAGGGCAGCTCGCTTTCTTT. Its protein product is CSAHTGQLAFF. V gene TRBV20-1 combines with J gene TRBJ1-1, with a tentative D call TRBD1 (6 bases). The CDR3 has 11 amino acids. The germline V gene encodes CDR1 DFQATT and CDR2 SNEGSKA (reference sequence). V was cut by 6 bases and J by 11 bases, with 16 bases left in between.

J is TRBJ1-4 and V is TRBV5-6; unclear D gene. Germline V gene data show CDR1 as SGHDT and CDR2 as YYEEEE. The CDR3 sequence is 13 residues long. V was clipped by 0 bases and J by 5 bases, with 5 bases between them. The CDR3 here is CASSLGGNEKLFF. CDR3 coding DNA: TGTGCCAGCAGCTTGGGGGGAAATGAAAAACTGTTTTTT.

In DNA, the CDR3 is TGTGCCAGCAGCTTACAGGGGGACTACACTGAAGCTTTCTTT. Encoded protein: CASSLQGDYTEAFF. This chain links TRBV11-1 with TRBJ1-1; 7 bases match TRBD1. The length of the CDR3 is 14 residues. With 2 bases clipped from V and 3 bases from J, the junction kept 3 bases outside the gene matches. CDR1 is SGHAT, CDR2 FQDESV, per germline (reference sequence). The full variable domain, rest sourced from reference TRBV11-1 and TRBJ1-1, is EAEVAQSPRYKITEKSQAVAFWCDPISGHATLYWYRQILGQGPELLVQFQDESVVDDSQLPKDRFSAERLKGVDSTLKIQPAELGDSAMYLCASSLQGDYTEAFFGQGTRLTVV.

The chain is built from TRBV28 and TRBJ1-2; D call uncertain. This CDR3 contains 12 residues. Germline assignment: CDR1 MDHEN and CDR2 SYDVKM. V shed 2 bases and J shed 7 bases, with 8 bases lying between them. This CDR3 reads CASSLITFGYTF. In nucleotides, the CDR3 is TGTGCCAGCAGTTTAATAACGTTTGGCTACACCTTC.

This clone was found a few times. The chain couples TRBV5-1 to TRBJ1-6; no clear D. Germline-derived CDR1 and CDR2 are SGHRS and YFSETQ. The CDR3 is 15 residues long. V dropped 3 bases and J dropped 9 bases, with 16 bases sitting between them. The CDR3 DNA reads as TGCGCCAGCAGCTGGGGAGGAGACCTTGGTTCACCCCTCCACTTT. Translating it yields CASSWGGDLGSPLHF.

This CDR3 reads CASSLSGAQQFF. DNA for the CDR3: TGCGCCAGCAGCTTGTCGGGGGCCCAGCAGTTCTTC. This chain connects TRBV5-1 to TRBJ2-1; D assignment may be TRBD1 or TRBD2 (6 bases each). The CDR3 runs 12 residues. Germline V gene data show CDR1 as SGHRS and CDR2 as YFSETQ. With 1 base removed from V and 11 bases from J, the gap between germline ends came to 10 bases.

The rearrangement links TRBV10-3 to TRBJ2-3, with TRBD2 matching 8 bases. The V and J ends lost 10 bases and 1 base, in that order; junction bases with no gene match: 4. The CDR3 consists of 13 residues. Germline values: CDR1 ENHRY, CDR2 SYGVKD. The CDR3 sequence is CANGGAGTDTQYF. CDR3 in DNA: TGTGCCAACGGGGGGGCCGGCACAGATACGCAGTATTTT.

V is TRBV19 and J is TRBJ2-7, with 8 positions matching TRBD1. This CDR3 region has 15 residues. The V segment lost 6 bases and the J segment 3 bases; nucleotides outside the gene matches: 10. Germline values: CDR1 LNHDA, CDR2 SQIVND (reference sequence). The CDR3 loop is CASSSGTGANYEQYF. The CDR3 nucleotides are TGTGCCAGTAGCTCTGGGACAGGCGCTAACTACGAGCAGTACTTC.

This chain links TRBV19 with TRBJ1-5, with D possibly matching TRBD1 (6 bases). V lost 5 bases and J 0 bases, leaving 14 bases between the germline ends. CDR1 and CDR2 (germline): LNHDA, SQIVND (reference sequence). The CDR3 runs to 16 residues. As DNA, the CDR3 is TGTGCCAGTAGTCTCGGGACACCTAGTAGCAATCAGCCCCAGCATTTT. Translating gives CASSLGTPSSNQPQHF.

The chain recombines TRBV4-3 with TRBJ2-1; unclear D gene. CDR1 and CDR2 from the germline V gene are LGHNA and YSLEER. The CDR3 runs to 14 residues. V was trimmed by 1 base and J by 5 bases, leaving 9 bases between them. The CDR3 loop reads CASSQVVSNNEQFF. The DNA of the CDR3 is TGCGCCAGCAGCCAAGTGGTTTCCAACAATGAGCAGTTCTTC.

CDR3 DNA: TGTGCCAGCAGCTTATGGGATTTTAGCGGCACAGATACGCAGTATTTT. Translating it yields CASSLWDFSGTDTQYF. V usage is TRBV7-2 and J usage is TRBJ2-3, with D perhaps matching TRBD2 (5 bases). V lost 2 bases and J 1 base, leaving 13 bases between the germline ends. The CDR3 has 16 amino acids. Germline CDR1 SGHTA, CDR2 FQGNSA.

This chain joins TRBV5-8 and TRBJ2-5, with 12 nucleotides matching TRBD2. After removal of 4 bases from V and 2 bases from J, the junction contained 12 bases not matched to a gene. This CDR3 comprises 18 residues. Germline CDR1 reads SGHTS; CDR2 reads YDEGEE. Written as DNA, the CDR3 is TGTGCCAGCAGCCACCTCGGGGCTAGCGGGGGGGTACAAGAGACCCAGTACTTC. This encodes CASSHLGASGGVQETQYF.

The gene calls are TRBV6-1 and TRBJ2-7; 8 nucleotides line up with TRBD1. The J segment lost 2 bases and the V segment lost 6 bases, leaving 9 bases of the junction unmatched. Germline CDR1 MNHNS, CDR2 SASEGT. The length of the CDR3 is 15 residues. Written as DNA, the CDR3 is TGTGCCAGCAGATCGGACAGGGCCGTTCCCTACGAGCAGTACTTC. Its translation: CASRSDRAVPYEQYF.

The chain uses TRBV5-8 and TRBJ2-3, with D unclear. The length of the CDR3 is 14 residues. Per the germline V gene, CDR1 is SGHTS and CDR2 is YDEGEE. The V end lost 4 bases, the J end lost 3 bases, and 12 bases lay between the germline ends. As DNA, the CDR3 is TGTGCCAGCAGCCCGGATACTTGGACAGATACGCAGTATTTT. Protein sequence: CASSPDTWTDTQYF. Together with reference TRBV5-8 and TRBJ2-3, the CDR3 gives the full variable domain: EAGVTQSPTHLIKTRGQQATLRCSPISGHTSVYWYQQALGLGLQFLLWYDEGEERNRGNFPPRFSGRQFPNYSSELNVNALELEDSALYLCASSPDTWTDTQYFGPGTRLTVL.

This chain connects TRBV27 to TRBJ2-2; 7 bases align to TRBD2. The V segment lost 2 bases and the J segment 7 bases; nucleotides outside the gene matches: 4. CDR3 length: 14 amino acids. The germline CDR1 and CDR2 sequences are MNHEY and SMNVEV (reference sequence). The CDR3 loop is CASSLAGVVGELFF. As DNA, the CDR3 is TGTGCCAGCAGTTTAGCGGGAGTGGTCGGGGAGCTGTTTTTT.

The chain links TRBV5-1 to TRBJ2-6, with 8 bases matching TRBD1. Germline values: CDR1 SGHRS, CDR2 YFSETQ. The ends lost 3 bases at V and 4 bases at J; junction bases unmatched: 3. The CDR3 extends over 15 amino acids. This CDR3 is CASSWTGIGANVLTF. CDR3 nucleotide sequence: TGCGCCAGCAGCTGGACAGGGATCGGGGCCAACGTCCTGACTTTC.

The chain recombines TRBV7-3 with TRBJ2-1; D ambiguous. CDR1 is SGHTA and CDR2 is FQGTGA in the germline V gene. With 1 base removed from V and 5 bases from J, the gap between germline ends came to 12 bases. The CDR3 runs 15 residues. CDR3: CASSLIAGRNNEQFF. The DNA for the CDR3 is TGTGCCAGCAGCTTAATCGCCGGACGGAACAATGAGCAGTTCTTC.